A selection of T cell receptor beta chains follows, all from one sample in a study of regulatory T cells in long-lasting Graves disease. MiXCR, run by TCRdb on the multiplex PCR reads, gives a single entry per CDR3 protein. The table shows hundreds of thousands of distinct CDR3 sequences, with 15% to 20% occurring only once. This sample also belongs to another study, concerning T cells in Graves' hyperthyroidism and ophthalmopathy.

The specimen was peripheral blood mononuclear cells (PBMCs), collected at new diagnosis, from a patient treated with antithyroid drugs. Every receptor here comes from a middle-aged woman with Graves disease. Each CDR3 is given with its conserved first and last residue. Each record gives: V gene, J gene, CDR3 protein.

TRBV12-3/TRBV12-4	TRBJ2-3	CASSAHRLLSTDTQYF
TRBV6-1	TRBJ2-3	CASSERGQGGADTQYF
TRBV10-3	TRBJ1-1	CAISEFTGGNTEAFF
TRBV7-9	TRBJ2-5	CASSPLAGGATQYF
TRBV9	TRBJ2-7	CASSVVDRGYEQYF
TRBV11-2	TRBJ2-3	CASTPGGPSGGTQYF
TRBV6-1	TRBJ2-1	CASRLLAGGPNEQFF
TRBV29-1	TRBJ1-1	CSAGQLNTEAFF
TRBV5-1	TRBJ1-1	CATSLIGGTEAFF
TRBV5-6	TRBJ2-5	CASSYTGSGETQYF
TRBV28	TRBJ1-3	CATTGQVSSGNTIYF
TRBV18	TRBJ2-4	CASSPPVRGKNIQYF
TRBV7-2	TRBJ1-2	CASSLGLTVYGYTF
TRBV4-1	TRBJ1-4	CASSVREGGEKLFF
TRBV9	TRBJ2-5	CASSVWTGRQETQYF
TRBV6-5	TRBJ2-1	CASSYSGGGAYEQFF
TRBV18	TRBJ2-7	CASSPSGGANEQYF
TRBV27	TRBJ1-6	CASSLQVYNSPLHF
TRBV7-3	TRBJ2-2	CASSLSPTGTGELFF
TRBV28	TRBJ2-3	CASSLSAGGHTDTQYF
TRBV2	TRBJ2-3	CQTGSTDTQYF
TRBV29-1	TRBJ2-7	CSVETYKYEQYF
TRBV19	TRBJ2-6	CASSLGLLSSGANVLTF
TRBV20-1	TRBJ1-4	CSARDQYTSGDEKLFF
TRBV10-3	TRBJ1-1	CAISETYLGTGVTEAFF
TRBV12-3/TRBV12-4	TRBJ2-1	CASSPPPSGGYNEQFF
TRBV11-2	TRBJ2-2	CASSQTGAGTGELFF
TRBV27	TRBJ2-3	CASSLLTSGGTTDTQYF
TRBV6-1	TRBJ1-5	CAIAGRGGTDSNQPQHF
TRBV10-3	TRBJ1-2	CAITRTGSVSGYTF